This T cell receptor beta chain appears in the sequencing data of a study of shared clonotypes between healthy human individuals. Overall study findings and caveats: A generally larger estimated richness was seen in naive subsets than in memory subsets. Four donors held 5% to 5.5% of naive CD4 clonotypes in common.

Generated by immunoSEQ multiplex PCR, the TCRdb table keeps only in-frame clones and is missing some. In the table there are 650,000 to 800,000 clones, about 91% of which are singletons. Selected positively for CCR7 and CD45RO-negative, naive CD8 cells excluded terminally differentiated effector memory CD45RA+ cells. Adults of Caucasian background living in Nashville, Tennessee made up all donors. Regarding this clone: Its antigen is unknown. The same CDR3 arises from other DNA sequences in this sample as well.

CDR3 length: 15 residues. Germline CDR1 and CDR2: LNHNV and YYDKDF (reference sequence). Trimming left V 0 bases short and J 8 bases short, with 14 bases between. The source is a man aged 25 to 40 in good health. Sequencing was done on a sample of naive CD8+ T cells sorted from blood. This rearrangement joins TRBV15 to TRBJ2-4; maybe TRBD1 (5 bases). The DNA for the CDR3 is TGTGCCACCAGCAGAGATGAACCTGGACACCACATTCAGTACTTC. It is translated as CATSRDEPGHHIQYF.